Shown below are 30 T cell receptor beta chains from a single sample sequenced in a study of cytomegalovirus exposure and HLA in healthy donors. 60 Vbeta and 13 Jbeta primers were used in PCR. Clones were sequenced by immunoSEQ multiplex PCR, and TCRdb holds only the in-frame ones, with some missing. There are some 200,000 clones in the sample; roughly 90% occur only once, and around 0.21% lies in the top ten. Sequenced material: PBMCs. The origin of the receptors is a girl under three years old in good health and CMV-seronegative.

This clone was counted a single time. This chain connects TRBV4-3 to TRBJ1-1, with 9 bases identical to TRBD1. Germline V gives CDR1 LGHNA, CDR2 YSLEER. The V segment lost 0 bases and the J segment 8 bases; nucleotides outside the gene matches: 10. The CDR3 totals 16 residues. The CDR3 protein is CASSQEIGQGNYEAFF. The CDR3 coding sequence is TGCGCCAGCAGCCAAGAGATCGGACAGGGGAATTACGAAGCTTTCTTT.

The table lists this clone with a few counts. The rearrangement joins TRBV6-6 to TRBJ2-7; D possibly corresponds to TRBD1 (6 bases). The CDR3 consists of 15 residues. CDR1 is MNHNY, CDR2 SVGAGI, per germline (reference sequence). V was pared by 3 bases and J by 3 bases, with 15 bases between. This CDR3 reads CASSYGGPKVYEQYF. CDR3 DNA: TGTGCCAGCAGTTATGGGGGCCCCAAAGTCTACGAGCAGTACTTC.

This clone appeared a single time. The rearrangement uses TRBV30 and TRBJ2-3, with D tentatively TRBD1 (5 bases). CDR1 is GTSNPN and CDR2 is SVGIG in the germline V gene (reference sequence). CDR3 length: 12 residues. V lost 3 bases to trimming and J lost 1 base, with 5 bases between them. The CDR3 protein is CAWRQGTDTQYF. The CDR3 DNA reads TGTGCCTGGAGACAGGGCACAGATACGCAGTATTTT.

The genes are TRBV7-9 and TRBJ2-5; TRBD1 aligns across 11 bases. The CDR3 consists of 15 residues. J gave up 2 bases and V 5 bases, and 4 bases lay outside the gene matches. Germline CDR1 is SEHNR and CDR2 is FQNEAQ (reference sequence). Here the CDR3 DNA reads TGTGCCAGCAGCGTCCGGGACAGGGGGCAAGAGACCCAGTACTTC. This codes for CASSVRDRGQETQYF. Full variable domain (rest looked up from reference TRBV7-9 and TRBJ2-5): DTGVSQNPRHKITKRGQNVTFRCDPISEHNRLYWYRQTLGQGPEFLTYFQNEAQLEKSRLLSDRFSAERPKGSFSTLEIQRTEQGDSAMYLCASSVRDRGQETQYFGPGTRLLVL.

V usage is TRBV11-1 and J usage is TRBJ2-7, with 10 bases lining up with TRBD2. The trim removed 4 bases at V and 2 bases at J, leaving 5 bases unmatched. There are 15 residues in the CDR3. Germline values: CDR1 SGHAT, CDR2 FQDESV (reference sequence). CDR3 nucleotides: TGTGCCAGCAGCTGGACTAGCGGAGGGACCTACGAGCAGTACTTC. It translates to CASSWTSGGTYEQYF.

This clone was seen only once. The rearrangement uses TRBV7-9 and TRBJ2-3; maybe TRBD2 (5 bases). Looked up from germline, CDR1 is SEHNR and CDR2 is FQNEAQ (reference sequence). Trimming pared 1 base from V and 3 bases from J, leaving 8 bases between. The CDR3 has 14 amino acids. DNA for the CDR3: TGTGCCAGCAGCTTAGGGACGGGGACAGATACGCAGTATTTT. Its protein is CASSLGTGTDTQYF.

The rearrangement links TRBV27 to TRBJ2-7; the D gene is possibly TRBD1 (6 bases). The CDR3 length is 18 residues. V was pared by 6 bases and J by 7 bases, with 31 bases between. Germline values: CDR1 MNHEY, CDR2 SMNVEV (reference sequence). The CDR3 spells CASSLRMGPGHGIREQYF. CDR3 DNA: TGTGCCAGCAGCTTAAGGATGGGACCGGGACACGGAATTAGGGAGCAGTACTTC.

The rearrangement uses TRBV12-5 and TRBJ2-5; possibly TRBD2 for D (7 bases). Germline loops: CDR1 LGHNT, CDR2 FRNRAP. The V end was cut by 6 bases, the J end by 0 bases, with 14 bases between. CDR3 length: 15 amino acids. CDR3 region: CASGRGGSYQETQYF. The CDR3 nucleotides read TGTGCTAGTGGCCGCGGGGGCTCGTACCAAGAGACCCAGTACTTC.

In its sample, this clone was seen a few times. The chain recombines TRBV15 with TRBJ1-2, with 12 bases identical to TRBD1. CDR1 LNHNV and CDR2 YYDKDF come from the germline V gene (reference sequence). The length of the CDR3 is 20 residues. The ends lost 5 bases at V and 4 bases at J; junction bases unmatched: 20. CDR3 DNA sequence: TGTGCCACCAGCTTCAAACAAAACCGGGACAGGGGGCTCAGGGGCTATGGCTACACCTTC. This translates into CATSFKQNRDRGLRGYGYTF.

This chain uses TRBV30 with TRBJ1-1, with D tentatively TRBD1 (6 bases). Trimming left V 4 bases short and J 5 bases short, with 20 bases between. This CDR3 is built from 15 residues. Germline values: CDR1 GTSNPN, CDR2 SVGIG (reference sequence). As DNA, the CDR3 is TGTGCCTGGAATGGGGTAGGGGGAACATGGACTGAAGCTTTCTTT. Translating gives CAWNGVGGTWTEAFF.

This rearrangement joins TRBV6-5 to TRBJ2-7; 7 bases agree with TRBD1. V lost 2 bases to trimming and J lost 1 base; unmatched junction nucleotides: 5. Germline V gene data show CDR1 as MNHEY and CDR2 as SVGAGI. The CDR3 runs to 15 residues. CDR3 sequence (DNA): TGTGCCAGCAGTTACCAAGGGGGCGGGTCCTACGAGCAGTACTTC. It codes for CASSYQGGGSYEQYF.

About this clone: An end of the junction does not agree with germline; a read error may underlie this. This sequence joins TRBV13 and TRBJ1-2; tentatively, D is TRBD1 (6 bases). The CDR3 runs to 15 residues. Germline CDR1 reads PRHDT; CDR2 reads FYEKMQ (reference sequence). The CDR3 region is CASGLGRGRNYGYTF. DNA for the CDR3: TGTGCCAGCGGCTTAGGCAGGGGACGGAACTATGGCTACACCTTC.

The chain joins TRBV7-8 to TRBJ1-2, with 9 bases lining up with TRBD1. Germline values: CDR1 SGHVS, CDR2 FQNEAQ. J was trimmed by 7 bases and V by 4 bases; bases with no gene match: 13. The CDR3 has 16 residues. Here the CDR3 reads CASSSRDRARTGGYTF. DNA of the CDR3: TGTGCCAGCAGCTCGCGGGACAGGGCGCGAACGGGTGGCTACACCTTC.

V and J are TRBV5-8 and TRBJ2-3; the D is unclear. V was shortened by 1 base and J by 3 bases, with 18 bases between the two germline ends. CDR3 length: 17 residues. Germline CDR1 and CDR2: SGHTS and YDEGEE. DNA for the CDR3: TGTGCCAGCAGCTTGTACGTAGTCGGTTTAATGACAGATACGCAGTATTTT. Translated: CASSLYVVGLMTDTQYF.

The chain has TRBV7-9 and TRBJ2-7; 7 bases line up with TRBD1. With V trimmed by 4 bases and J by 2 bases, 5 bases remained unmatched. CDR3 length: 14 residues. The V gene's germline CDR1 is SEHNR and CDR2 FQNEAQ (reference sequence). The CDR3 nucleotides are TGTGCCAGCAGCTGGACGACAGGGACCTACGAGCAGTACTTC. Translating gives CASSWTTGTYEQYF.

The chain carries TRBV9 and TRBJ2-3; 8 nucleotides line up with TRBD2. The CDR3 sequence is 15 residues long. Germline V gene data show CDR1 as SGDLS and CDR2 as YYNGEE. V lost 2 bases, J lost 5 bases, and 7 bases stayed unmatched. CDR3 sequence (DNA): TGTGCCAGCAGCGTCTTCGGGGGGGCCGGAGATACGCAGTATTTT. Protein: CASSVFGGAGDTQYF.

V usage is TRBV7-2 and J usage is TRBJ2-3; 12 nucleotides match TRBD2. Trimming cost V 5 bases and J 0 bases; bases outside gene matches: 9. The CDR3 runs to 18 residues. Germline V lookup: CDR1 SGHTA, CDR2 FQGNSA. CDR3 nucleotide sequence: TGTGCCAGCAGCCTTCGGACTAGCGGGGCATCTAGCACAGATACGCAGTATTTT. Encoded protein: CASSLRTSGASSTDTQYF.

V gene TRBV7-2 combines with J gene TRBJ2-3, with 9 bases that match TRBD2. The germline V gene encodes CDR1 SGHTA and CDR2 FQGNSA. The CDR3 contains 14 residues. V shed 5 bases, J shed 5 bases, and the junction held 5 bases outside the gene matches. The DNA of the CDR3 is TGTGCCAGCAGCACGGGACTAGCCGGAGATACGCAGTATTTT. As protein: CASSTGLAGDTQYF.

This clone appeared once. The rearrangement links TRBV6-5 to TRBJ1-2; 12 bases are a match to TRBD1. The CDR3 length is 13 residues. Germline lookup yields CDR1 MNHEY and CDR2 SVGAGI. V lost 4 bases, J lost 8 bases, and 2 bases stayed unmatched. This chain's CDR3 is CASSLGQGAGYTF. CDR3 DNA sequence: TGTGCCAGCAGTTTGGGACAGGGGGCAGGCTACACCTTC.

This clone was seen more than once but under ten times. The chain recombines TRBV20-1 with TRBJ1-1, with D possibly TRBD1 on 6 matching bases. Trimming stripped 3 bases from V and 10 bases from J, with 12 bases between. Germline CDR1 and CDR2: DFQATT and SNEGSKA (reference sequence). The CDR3 sequence is 11 residues long. CDR3 nucleotide sequence: TGCAGTGCTAGCGGGGGGCGCCGAGCTTTCTTT. Its translation is CSASGGRRAFF.

The chain recombines TRBV29-1 with TRBJ2-2; D may be TRBD1 (5 bases). The CDR3 totals 13 residues. Trimming shortened V by 5 bases and J by 4 bases, and 11 bases separated the two germline ends. The germline V gene encodes CDR1 SQVTM and CDR2 ANQGSEA. The CDR3 region is CSVCPDSTGELFF. CDR3 DNA: TGCAGCGTTTGCCCAGACAGCACCGGGGAGCTGTTTTTT.

The chain couples TRBV5-6 to TRBJ2-5; 9 nucleotides match TRBD2. CDR3 size: 16 residues. V dropped 0 bases and J dropped 5; count of bases not matched to a gene: 8. The germline V gene has CDR1 SGHDT and CDR2 YYEEEE. The CDR3 bases are TGTGCCAGCAGCTTGGGTAGCGGGGGCTGGTGGGAGACCCAGTACTTC. Residues: CASSLGSGGWWETQYF.

The chain has TRBV27 and TRBJ2-3, with 10 bases aligning to TRBD2. The germline V gene has CDR1 MNHEY and CDR2 SMNVEV (reference sequence). The CDR3 has 17 residues. V shed 4 bases, J shed 2 bases, and the junction held 9 bases outside the gene matches. This CDR3 reads CASSSLRLAGPTDTQYF. CDR3 sequence (DNA): TGTGCCAGCAGTTCCCTTCGACTAGCGGGTCCCACAGATACGCAGTATTTT.

The rearrangement links TRBV15 to TRBJ1-2, with D possibly TRBD1 on 5 matching bases. CDR1 LNHNV and CDR2 YYDKDF come from the germline V gene (reference sequence). This CDR3 is 17 amino acids long. Trimming pared 5 bases from V and 0 bases from J, leaving 19 bases between. In nucleotides, the CDR3 is TGTGCCACCAGCGGAAGGGTCCCCGCGGGGGCTAACTATGGCTACACCTTC. Amino acids: CATSGRVPAGANYGYTF. Full variable domain (outside the CDR3, taken from reference TRBV15 and TRBJ1-2): DAMVIQNPRYQVTQFGKPVTLSCSQTLNHNVMYWYQQKSSQAPKLLFHYYDKDFNNEADTPDNFQSRRPNTSFCFLDIRSPGLGDTAMYLCATSGRVPAGANYGYTFGSGTRLTVV.

V gene TRBV5-6 combines with J gene TRBJ1-2; D possibly corresponds to TRBD1 (6 bases). Germline V gene data show CDR1 as SGHDT and CDR2 as YYEEEE. This CDR3 has 13 residues. Trimming removed 4 bases at V and 7 bases at J, with 14 bases between. CDR3 region: CASSPTGYTGYTF. The CDR3 bases are TGTGCCAGCAGCCCCACAGGGTATACTGGCTACACCTTC.

Details on this clone: The germline gene is not matched at one end of the junction; a read error may be the cause. The chain has TRBV5-4 and TRBJ1-1, with 8 bases that match TRBD1. This CDR3 has 14 residues. Germline CDR1 is SGHNT and CDR2 is YYREEE (reference sequence). CDR3 loop: CASSLGGQVPEAFF. CDR3 nucleotides: TGTGCCAGCAGCTTGGGGGGACAGGTCCCTGAGGCTTTCTTT.

This chain uses TRBV5-5 with TRBJ2-3; TRBD2 matches 8 bases. Trimming took 0 bases from V and 2 from J; bases not matched to a gene: 11. The CDR3 has 18 residues. In germline, CDR1 is SGHKS, CDR2 YYEKEE (reference sequence). CDR3 region: CASSLALPRGGLTDTQYF. The CDR3 nucleotides read TGTGCCAGCAGCTTGGCCCTACCACGCGGGGGGCTCACAGATACGCAGTATTTT. Full variable domain (remainder filled in from reference TRBV5-5 and TRBJ2-3): DAGVTQSPTHLIKTRGQQVTLRCSPISGHKSVSWYQQVLGQGPQFIFQYYEKEERGRGNFPDRFSARQFPNYSSELNVNALLLGDSALYLCASSLALPRGGLTDTQYFGPGTRLTVL.

V is TRBV9 and J is TRBJ2-3; 8 bases match TRBD2. V was pared by 0 bases and J by 8 bases, with 8 bases of the junction left unmatched. Germline V gives CDR1 SGDLS, CDR2 YYNGEE. The CDR3 is 15 residues long. The CDR3 here is CASSVDVAGTSTQYF. The CDR3 nucleotides are TGTGCCAGCAGCGTAGATGTAGCGGGAACGAGTACGCAGTATTTT.

This clone has a handful of counts. The chain uses TRBV29-1 and TRBJ1-1, with D possibly TRBD1 on 5 matching bases. Trimming pared 8 bases from V and 3 bases from J, leaving 16 bases between. Germline V lookup: CDR1 SQVTM, CDR2 ANQGSEA. This CDR3 spans 13 amino acids. The CDR3, as DNA: TGCAGCCCAGGTGGGGACTCTGACACTGAAGCTTTCTTT. As protein: CSPGGDSDTEAFF.

This chain joins TRBV11-3 and TRBJ1-1; no definite D call. This CDR3 spans 15 amino acids. V lost 1 base, J lost 2 bases, and 11 bases lay in between. Germline V gives CDR1 SGHNT, CDR2 YENEEA. CDR3 nucleotides: TGTGCCAGCAGCTTAGGGGCGTCGGGAAACACTGAAGCTTTCTTT. Its protein product is CASSLGASGNTEAFF.